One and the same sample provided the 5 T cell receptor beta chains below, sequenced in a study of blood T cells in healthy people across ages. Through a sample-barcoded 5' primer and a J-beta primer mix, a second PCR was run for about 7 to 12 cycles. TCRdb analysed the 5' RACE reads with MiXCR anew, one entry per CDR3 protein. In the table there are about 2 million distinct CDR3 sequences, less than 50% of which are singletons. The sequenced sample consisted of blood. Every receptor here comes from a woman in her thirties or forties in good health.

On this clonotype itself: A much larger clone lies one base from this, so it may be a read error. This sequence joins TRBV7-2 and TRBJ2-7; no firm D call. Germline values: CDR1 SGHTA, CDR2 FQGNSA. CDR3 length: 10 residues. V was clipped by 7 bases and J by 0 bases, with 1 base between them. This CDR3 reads CASNSYEQYF. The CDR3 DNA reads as TGTGCCAGCAACTCCTACGAGCAGTACTTC.

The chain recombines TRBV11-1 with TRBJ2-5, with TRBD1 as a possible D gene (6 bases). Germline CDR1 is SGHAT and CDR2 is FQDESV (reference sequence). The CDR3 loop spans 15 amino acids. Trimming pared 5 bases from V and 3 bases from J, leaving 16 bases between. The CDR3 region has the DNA TGTGCCAGCAGCCCTAGGGGGTCGGGGAAAGAGACCCAGTACTTC. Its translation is CASSPRGSGKETQYF.

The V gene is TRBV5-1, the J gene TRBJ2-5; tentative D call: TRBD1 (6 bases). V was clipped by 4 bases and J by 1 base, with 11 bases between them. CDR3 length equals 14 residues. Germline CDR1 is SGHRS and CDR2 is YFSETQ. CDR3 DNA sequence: TGCGCCAGCAGCGGTCAGGGGCCCCAAGAGACCCAGTACTTC. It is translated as CASSGQGPQETQYF. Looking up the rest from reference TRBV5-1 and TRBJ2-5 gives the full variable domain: KAGVTQTPRYLIKTRGQQVTLSCSPISGHRSVSWYQQTPGQGLQFLFEYFSETQRNKGNFPGRFSGRQFSNSRSEMNVSTLELGDSALYLCASSGQGPQETQYFGPGTRLLVL.

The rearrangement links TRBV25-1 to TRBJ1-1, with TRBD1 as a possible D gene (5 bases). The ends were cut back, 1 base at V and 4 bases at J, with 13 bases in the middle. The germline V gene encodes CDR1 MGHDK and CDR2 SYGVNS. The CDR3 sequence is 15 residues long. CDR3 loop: CASSELATGGTEAFF. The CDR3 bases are TGTGCCAGCAGTGAATTAGCGACTGGGGGCACTGAAGCTTTCTTT.

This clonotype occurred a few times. CDR3 sequence reads: CSARIDRGQEQYF. CDR3 nucleotides: TGCAGTGCTAGAATTGACAGGGGGCAGGAGCAGTACTTC. This sequence joins TRBV20-1 and TRBJ2-4; 10 positions agree with TRBD1. Trimming took 2 bases from V and 13 from J; bases not matched to a gene: 8. Per the germline V gene, CDR1 is DFQATT and CDR2 is SNEGSKA (reference sequence). The CDR3 spans 13 residues.